These 29 T cell receptor beta chains share one sample of origin, sequenced in a study of beta chain features in type 1 diabetes. All of the isolated RNA was reverse transcribed, so expressed TCRB transcripts were sequenced. Assay: immunoSEQ multiplex PCR; the TCRdb copy retains only in-frame clones and omits some. Counted here are about 620,000 clones, 15% occurring once; the ten biggest clones make up about 0.087%. The material sequenced was naive CD4+ T cells from blood. These receptors all come from a man aged 18-30 years in good health.

This chain uses TRBV5-1 with TRBJ2-7; D possibly corresponds to TRBD1 (6 bases). Germline assignment: CDR1 SGHRS and CDR2 YFSETQ. Trimming pared 4 bases from V and 3 bases from J, leaving 8 bases between. The CDR3 is 12 residues long. The DNA of the CDR3 is TGCGCCAGCAGCCGGGACAACTACGAGCAGTACTTC. This codes for CASSRDNYEQYF.

CDR3 sequence (DNA): TGTGCCAGTAGTATGGGGGAGAATTCACCCCTCCACTTT. It codes for CASSMGENSPLHF. The chain has TRBV19 and TRBJ1-6; possible D gene TRBD1, 5 bases. Trimming pared 3 bases from V and 7 bases from J, leaving 7 bases between. The CDR3 is made up of 13 amino acids. The germline CDR1 and CDR2 sequences are LNHDA and SQIVND (reference sequence).

The chain is built from TRBV12-2 and TRBJ2-7. TRBV12-2 corresponds to a pseudogene. The CDR3 runs 16 residues. The DNA of the CDR3 is TGTGCAAGTCGGAGTAGGGGACCTTGGGAGTGGTACGAGCAGTACTTC. Amino acid sequence: CASRSRGPWEWYEQYF.

The chain has TRBV10-3 and TRBJ2-1, with 12 bases identical to TRBD2. The CDR3 runs 21 residues. Germline CDR1 reads ENHRY; CDR2 reads SYGVKD. V dropped 6 bases and J dropped 0; count of bases not matched to a gene: 18. This chain's CDR3 is CAIRPGLRGLAGSSSYNEQFF. CDR3 nucleotides: TGTGCCATCAGGCCGGGCCTAAGGGGACTAGCGGGTTCCAGCTCCTACAATGAGCAGTTCTTC.

This clone was counted a few times. The chain uses TRBV23-1 and TRBJ2-5, with D possibly TRBD1 on 5 matching bases. Judging by the DNA end, TRBJ2-7 fits better; the J call may be wrong. TRBV23-1 is sorted into the ORF group, with uncertain function. The length of the CDR3 is 13 residues. The CDR3 protein is CASTGNFHYEQYF. CDR3 DNA sequence: TGCGCCAGCACAGGGAATTTCCACTACGAGCAGTACTTC.

Only a few counts were recorded for this clone. The chain recombines TRBV29-1 with TRBJ1-3; D is uncertain. The CDR3 has 14 residues. Germline CDR1 is SQVTM and CDR2 is ANQGSEA. V shed 2 bases and J shed 0 bases, with 8 bases lying between them. The CDR3 nucleotides are TGCAGCGTTGAATCCCGCCTCTCTGGAAACACCATATATTTT. This translates into CSVESRLSGNTIYF.

In its sample, this clone was seen a few times. CDR3 in DNA: TGTGCCAGCAGTAGACACCTTAGCTCCTACGAGCAGTACTTC. Protein sequence: CASSRHLSSYEQYF. V and J are TRBV6-5 and TRBJ2-7; D is ambiguous. The CDR3 loop spans 14 amino acids. With 5 bases removed from V and 0 bases from J, the gap between germline ends came to 11 bases. Germline CDR1 reads MNHEY; CDR2 reads SVGAGI.

This chain's CDR3 is CASSPFRLDTQYF. CDR3 bases: TGCGCCAGCAGCCCCTTTCGCCTGGATACGCAGTATTTT. The rearrangement uses TRBV4-3 and TRBJ2-3; no clear D gene. The CDR3 consists of 13 residues. The V end was cut by 4 bases, the J end by 6 bases, with 11 bases between. In germline, CDR1 is LGHNA, CDR2 YSLEER.

Only a few counts were recorded for this clone. The chain couples TRBV28 to TRBJ2-3; the match to TRBD1 covers 7 bases. The V segment lost 6 bases and the J segment 4 bases; nucleotides outside the gene matches: 7. CDR3 length: 14 residues. Germline-derived CDR1 and CDR2 are MDHEN and SYDVKM. Written as DNA, the CDR3 is TGTGCCAGCAGATCGACAGGGCCCCCAGATACGCAGTATTTT. It codes for CASRSTGPPDTQYF.

Only a few counts were recorded for this clone. This rearrangement joins TRBV19 to TRBJ2-1, with TRBD2 matching 10 bases. Germline lookup yields CDR1 LNHDA and CDR2 SQIVND (reference sequence). The CDR3 consists of 16 residues. With V trimmed by 5 bases and J by 3 bases, 7 bases remained unmatched. This chain's CDR3 is CASSHRVAGGYNEQFF. The CDR3, as DNA: TGTGCCAGTAGTCACCGGGTAGCGGGGGGCTACAATGAGCAGTTCTTC.

The chain employs TRBV15 and TRBJ1-2; 8 bases match TRBD1. The CDR3 is 14 amino acids. The germline gives CDR1 LNHNV, CDR2 YYDKDF (reference sequence). V shed 4 bases and J 7 bases; nucleotides not matched to a gene: 8. CDR3 in DNA: TGTGCCACCAGCACAGACAGGGGTATGAGTGGCTACACCTTC. Protein: CATSTDRGMSGYTF.

This CDR3 reads CASSLRSAAGSYNEQFF. In nucleotides, the CDR3 is TGTGCCAGCAGCTTACGCTCTGCGGCGGGTTCCTACAATGAGCAGTTCTTC. The J gene is TRBJ2-1, the V gene TRBV7-3; D might be TRBD2 (5 bases). The germline V gene has CDR1 SGHTA and CDR2 FQGTGA. The CDR3 contains 17 residues. Deletions cut 2 bases from V and 1 base from J, with 15 bases between.

The chain carries TRBV7-9 and TRBJ2-7; TRBD2 might be the D (5 bases). Germline CDR1 is SEHNR and CDR2 is FQNEAQ (reference sequence). The CDR3 spans 16 residues. V gave up 2 bases and J gave up 5 bases, with 19 bases separating them. The CDR3 spells CASSLTVTGSEDEQYF. The CDR3 coding sequence is TGTGCCAGCAGCTTAACTGTTACGGGATCTGAGGACGAGCAGTACTTC.

This rearrangement joins TRBV9 to TRBJ2-7, with D perhaps being TRBD1 or TRBD2 (5 bases each). Trimming stripped 1 base from V and 0 bases from J, with 8 bases between. Germline lookup yields CDR1 SGDLS and CDR2 YYNGEE. The CDR3 has 14 amino acids. For the CDR3, the DNA is TGTGCCAGCAGCGTAATGGGGACCTCCTACGAGCAGTACTTC. This codes for CASSVMGTSYEQYF.

This clone has only a few counts. CDR3 residues: CASTARSSGANTGELFF. CDR3 nucleotide sequence: TGTGCCAGCACCGCTCGTTCTAGCGGCGCGAACACCGGGGAGCTGTTTTTT. The gene calls are TRBV5-4 and TRBJ2-2, with 7 bases identical to TRBD2. Germline V gives CDR1 SGHNT, CDR2 YYREEE (reference sequence). This CDR3 has 17 amino acids. J gave up 0 bases and V 6 bases, and 11 bases lay outside the gene matches.

In the case of this clone: A read error may explain this, as a much larger clone is one base away. The rearrangement links TRBV5-4 to TRBJ1-5; tentative D call: TRBD1 (5 bases). The CDR3 totals 13 residues. Germline values: CDR1 SGHNT, CDR2 YYREEE (reference sequence). V was pared by 3 bases and J by 1 base, with 5 bases between. CDR3 amino acids: CASSWDSNQPQHF. The CDR3, as DNA: TGTGCCAGCAGCTGGGACAGCAATCAGCCCCAGCATTTT.

This clone was detected only a few times. The chain joins TRBV5-4 to TRBJ2-7; D is perhaps TRBD1 (5 bases). Germline loops: CDR1 SGHNT, CDR2 YYREEE (reference sequence). Trimming pared 4 bases from V and 1 base from J, leaving 15 bases between. The CDR3 has 15 amino acids. The DNA of the CDR3 is TGTGCCAGCAGCCCGCCGAGACAGAGTTCCTACGAGCAGTACTTC. Translated: CASSPPRQSSYEQYF. The whole variable domain, filled in from reference TRBV5-4 and TRBJ2-7, reads ETGVTQSPTHLIKTRGQQVTLRCSSQSGHNTVSWYQQALGQGPQFIFQYYREEENGRGNFPPRFSGLQFPNYSSELNVNALELDDSALYLCASSPPRQSSYEQYFGPGTRLTVT.

Written as DNA, the CDR3 is TGTGCCAGTAGGCCTAAAGGGGGCAGTGACTATGGCTACACCTTC. Translating gives CASRPKGGSDYGYTF. The rearrangement joins TRBV19 to TRBJ1-2; 7 bases agree with TRBD1. This CDR3 has 15 amino acids. Germline V lookup: CDR1 LNHDA, CDR2 SQIVND (reference sequence). V lost 6 bases to trimming and J lost 3 bases; unmatched junction nucleotides: 10.

This clone has only a few counts. The chain links TRBV28 to TRBJ2-7; TRBD2 might be the D (5 bases). The V gene lost 6 bases and the J gene lost 0 bases, with 15 bases spanning the gap. Per the germline V gene, CDR1 is MDHEN and CDR2 is SYDVKM. The CDR3 loop spans 15 amino acids. In DNA, the CDR3 is TGTGCCAGCAGCCTAACGATGGGAGCCTCCTACGAGCAGTACTTC. Its translation is CASSLTMGASYEQYF.

This clone showed up many times. This chain connects TRBV2 to TRBJ1-4, with D uncertain. Germline V gene sequence: CDR1 SNHLY, CDR2 FYNNEI. CDR3 length equals 15 residues. The V end lost 3 bases, the J end lost 4 bases, and 12 bases lay between the germline ends. This CDR3 reads CASSEGLLHNEKLFF. The CDR3 region has the DNA TGTGCCAGCAGTGAGGGGTTACTCCATAATGAAAAACTGTTTTTT.

The rearrangement links TRBV18 to TRBJ1-1; D is ambiguous. Germline CDR1 and CDR2: KGHSH and LQKENI. The CDR3 loop spans 13 amino acids. V was trimmed by 5 bases and J by 1 base, leaving 8 bases between them. CDR3 sequence (DNA): TGTGCCAGCTCAGTGGTTGGGAACACTGAAGCTTTCTTT. Translated, it gives CASSVVGNTEAFF.

The sample holds one count of this clone. Relative to the germline gene, one junction end is altered; a read error may explain this. Other DNA sequences within the sample encode an identical CDR3. The chain is built from TRBV29-1 and TRBJ1-4, with TRBD1 as a possible D gene (6 bases). The CDR3 totals 16 residues. The germline gives CDR1 SQVTM, CDR2 ANQGSEA. CDR3 in amino acids: CSVAGTQYATNEKLFF. The CDR3 DNA reads as TGCAGCGTTGCTGGGACACAGTATGCAACTAATGAAAAGCTGTTTTTT.

V is TRBV2 and J is TRBJ1-4; 9 bases agree with TRBD1. The V gene end was trimmed by 8 bases and the J gene end by 7 bases; junction bases not matched to a gene: 5. This CDR3 region has 13 residues. The germline CDR1 and CDR2 sequences are SNHLY and FYNNEI. This chain's CDR3 is CASVRDRVEKLFF. In nucleotides, the CDR3 is TGTGCCAGCGTACGGGACAGGGTTGAAAAACTGTTTTTT.

The genes are TRBV7-2 and TRBJ1-2; 10 nucleotides agree with TRBD1. V was clipped by 2 bases and J by 4 bases; unmatched bases: 7. Germline CDR1 is SGHTA and CDR2 is FQGNSA. The CDR3 is 16 residues long. CDR3 nucleotides: TGTGCCAGCAGCTTAATGGGACAGGGGAGTACCTATGGCTACACCTTC. Translated: CASSLMGQGSTYGYTF.

The V gene is TRBV29-1, the J gene TRBJ2-6; TRBD1 might be the D (6 bases). V dropped 4 bases and J dropped 2 bases, with 12 bases sitting between them. The CDR3 spans 15 residues. Per germline, CDR1 SQVTM and CDR2 ANQGSEA. CDR3 residues: CSVGYWGPGANVLTF. CDR3 nucleotides: TGCAGCGTTGGATACTGGGGGCCTGGGGCCAACGTCCTGACTTTC.

This clone has only a few counts. The V gene is TRBV4-1, the J gene TRBJ2-7; the match to TRBD1 covers 7 bases. V lost 3 bases to trimming and J lost 0 bases; unmatched junction nucleotides: 5. The germline CDR1 and CDR2 sequences are MGHRA and YSYEKL. The CDR3 is made up of 15 amino acids. CDR3 bases: TGCGCCAGCAGCCAGAGGGACAGATCCTCCTACGAGCAGTACTTC. It is translated as CASSQRDRSSYEQYF.

This sequence joins TRBV7-3 and TRBJ2-3; TRBD2 is a possible D gene (5 bases). With 1 base removed from V and 2 bases from J, the gap between germline ends came to 7 bases. Germline V gives CDR1 SGHTA, CDR2 FQGTGA. The CDR3 runs 14 residues. This CDR3 is CASSLSRDTDTQYF. DNA for the CDR3: TGTGCCAGCAGCTTAAGCCGGGACACAGATACGCAGTATTTT. The full variable domain, rest sourced from reference TRBV7-3 and TRBJ2-3, is GAGVSQTPSNKVTEKGKYVELRCDPISGHTALYWYRQSLGQGPEFLIYFQGTGAADDSGLPNDRFFAVRPEGSVSTLKIQRTERGDSAVYLCASSLSRDTDTQYFGPGTRLTVL.

The rearrangement links TRBV18 to TRBJ1-1; no firm D call. This CDR3 has 16 amino acids. CDR1 is KGHSH, CDR2 LQKENI, per germline. V dropped 1 base and J dropped 0 bases, with 12 bases sitting between them. Here the CDR3 DNA reads TGTGCCAGCTCACCACGGGTTCCAGAATTGAACACTGAAGCTTTCTTT. The encoded protein is CASSPRVPELNTEAFF.

The chain couples TRBV5-4 to TRBJ1-2, with D maybe TRBD1 (6 bases). CDR1 SGHNT and CDR2 YYREEE come from the germline V gene (reference sequence). The CDR3 length is 12 residues. The V and J ends lost 3 bases and 8 bases respectively, with 11 bases between them. The CDR3: CASSSGGPGYTF. The CDR3, as DNA: TGTGCCAGCAGCTCTGGGGGGCCAGGCTACACCTTC.